These 8 T cell receptor beta chains share one sample of origin, sequenced in a study of cytomegalovirus exposure and HLA in healthy donors (dated by TCRdb to the late 2010s). Receptor libraries were prepared by the immunoSEQ multiplex PCR assay. For the multiplex PCR, a mixture combining 60 forward primers for TCR Vbeta segments and 13 reverse primers for TCR Jbeta segments was used. TCRdb holds this immuneACCESS table with in-frame rearrangements only. Some clones are missing; in checked studies, unresolved V genes explain under half, and the rest has no known cause. Within this sample are fewer than 200,000 clones, with roughly 84% of them counted one time only. The top ten clones comprise approximately 1.5% of the sample. The sequencing sample was made of PBMCs. The receptor set was obtained from a male donor in good health and CMV-seronegative.

The chain employs TRBV2 and TRBJ1-2, with D uncertain. CDR1 is SNHLY, CDR2 FYNNEI, per germline. This CDR3 comprises 14 residues. V dropped 7 bases and J dropped 0 bases, with 12 bases sitting between them. CDR3 in amino acids: CASTGPSANYGYTF. CDR3 in DNA: TGTGCCAGCACAGGCCCTTCAGCTAACTATGGCTACACCTTC.

The chain carries TRBV2 and TRBJ2-1; 9 nucleotides align to TRBD2. After removal of 3 bases from V and 5 bases from J, the junction contained 5 bases not matched to a gene. Germline CDR1 reads SNHLY; CDR2 reads FYNNEI. There are 15 residues in the CDR3. The CDR3 sequence is CASSDRRGGNNEQFF. The CDR3 DNA is TGTGCCAGCAGTGATAGGCGGGGGGGCAACAATGAGCAGTTCTTC.

The rearrangement links TRBV13 to TRBJ2-3, with 10 bases identical to TRBD2. CDR3 length: 14 amino acids. V dropped 8 bases and J dropped 0; count of bases not matched to a gene: 2. The germline CDR1 and CDR2 sequences are PRHDT and FYEKMQ (reference sequence). CDR3 DNA: TGTGCCAGCCGGACTAGCGGAAGCACAGATACGCAGTATTTT. Translation gives CASRTSGSTDTQYF. Full variable domain (outside the CDR3, taken from reference TRBV13 and TRBJ2-3): AAGVIQSPRHLIKEKRETATLKCYPIPRHDTVYWYQQGPGQDPQFLISFYEKMQSDKGSIPDRFSAQQFSDYHSELNMSSLELGDSALYFCASRTSGSTDTQYFGPGTRLTVL.

This chain links TRBV29-1 with TRBJ2-5; 11 bases line up with TRBD1. Looked up from germline, CDR1 is SQVTM and CDR2 is ANQGSEA. The CDR3 is 14 residues long. Trimming cost V 1 base and J 5 bases; bases outside gene matches: 3. CDR3 in DNA: TGCAGCGTTGAAGGGACAGGGGGCCGGGAGACCCAGTACTTC. It translates to CSVEGTGGRETQYF.

The chain couples TRBV19 to TRBJ2-7, with TRBD1 matching over 10 bases. Per the germline V gene, CDR1 is LNHDA and CDR2 is SQIVND (reference sequence). The V and J ends lost 3 bases and 4 bases, in that order; junction bases with no gene match: 0. The CDR3 runs 13 residues. For the CDR3, the DNA is TGTGCCAGTAGTATGGACAGGGGGTACGAGCAGTACTTC. It yields the protein CASSMDRGYEQYF. Complete variable domain (other parts from reference TRBV19 and TRBJ2-7): DGGITQSPKYLFRKEGQNVTLSCEQNLNHDAMYWYRQDPGQGLRLIYYSQIVNDFQKGDIAEGYSVSREKKESFPLTVTSAQKNPTAFYLCASSMDRGYEQYFGPGTRLTVT.

The rearrangement links TRBV9 to TRBJ1-2; perhaps TRBD1 as D (5 bases). V dropped 3 bases and J dropped 4 bases, with 16 bases sitting between them. This CDR3 region has 15 residues. The germline gives CDR1 SGDLS, CDR2 YYNGEE. CDR3 amino acids: CASSGPDRDTYGYTF. The CDR3 nucleotides are TGTGCCAGCAGCGGCCCCGACAGAGATACCTATGGCTACACCTTC.

The rearrangement uses TRBV25-1 and TRBJ1-1; D unclear. CDR3 length equals 14 residues. V lost 1 base, J lost 1 base, and 7 bases lay in between. Germline V gene data show CDR1 as MGHDK and CDR2 as SYGVNS. The CDR3 DNA reads TGTGCCAGCAGTGAATTAACAGCGAACACTGAAGCTTTCTTT. Translation gives CASSELTANTEAFF.

Concerning this clone: Mismatch with germline at one junction end may stem from a read error. This rearrangement joins TRBV7-6 to TRBJ2-5; the match to TRBD1 covers 11 bases. Germline-derived CDR1 and CDR2 are SGHVS and FNYEAQ. The CDR3 has 15 residues. For the CDR3, the DNA is TGTGCCGGCAGCTTTCCGGGGACAGGGGGAGAGACCCAGTACTTC. Protein: CAGSFPGTGGETQYF.